A selection of T cell receptor beta chains follows, all from one sample in a study of T cell changes during pregnancy in multiple sclerosis. Assay used: immunoSEQ multiplex PCR; TCRdb lists only in-frame clones, some missing. Of under 85,000 clones listed, over 85% are singletons. The specimen was CD4+ T cells from peripheral blood mononuclear cells, collected before pregnancy. The receptor set was obtained from a female donor with multiple sclerosis, enrolled in a pregnancy study. The CDR3 runs from the conserved cysteine through the conserved F or W. A D gene is named only where the DNA matches it firmly. For some rows the clone size is stated as once, few or many, or as a class when expanded; others skip it.

abundance	j_gene	v_gene	len	d_gene	CDR3aa	CDR3nt
-	TRBJ1-1	TRBV28	15	TRBD1	CASSFTATGGGEAFF	TGTGCCAGCAGTTTCACCGCTACAGGGGGCGGTGAAGCTTTCTTT
once	TRBJ2-2	TRBV5-4	16	TRBD2	CASSSKREGRTGELFF	TGTGCCAGCAGCTCCAAGCGGGAGGGCCGCACCGGGGAGCTGTTTTTT
-	TRBJ1-5	TRBV2	14	-	CASSQPGSNQPQHF	TGTGCCAGCAGCCAACCCGGGAGCAATCAGCCCCAGCATTTT
-	TRBJ2-2	TRBV19	17	-	CASSTRAGTVNTGELFF	TGTGCCAGTAGCACACGGGCGGGGACGGTGAACACCGGGGAGCTGTTTTTT
-	TRBJ2-2	TRBV4-2	15	-	CASSQASSYTGELFF	TGTGCCAGCAGCCAAGCGTCGTCTTACACCGGGGAGCTGTTTTTT
-	TRBJ1-2	TRBV10-3	15	TRBD1	CAISDPGGSTYGYTF	TGTGCCATCAGTGACCCAGGGGGGAGTACCTATGGCTACACCTTC
-	TRBJ2-3	TRBV7-9	15	-	CASSFWLASTDTQYF	TGTGCCAGCAGCTTCTGGCTTGCTAGCACAGATACGCAGTATTTT
-	TRBJ2-7	TRBV29-1	13	TRBD1	CSVDAAGGYEQYF	TGCAGCGTTGATGCGGCAGGGGGCTACGAGCAGTACTTC
-	TRBJ1-4	TRBV20-1	10	-	CSASLRKLFF	TGCAGTGCTAGTCTAAGAAAACTGTTTTTT
-	TRBJ2-7	TRBV5-4	14	TRBD2	CASSPLAGGYEQYF	TGTGCCAGCAGCCCCCTAGCGGGGGGATACGAGCAGTACTTC
few	TRBJ1-5	TRBV6-6	15	TRBD1	CASSRDRASNQPQHF	TGTGCCAGCAGCCGCGACAGGGCAAGCAATCAGCCCCAGCATTTT
-	TRBJ2-2	TRBV27	18	-	CASSGGTALTRGTGELFF	TGTGCCAGCAGTGGGGGGACAGCCCTGACAAGAGGCACCGGGGAGCTGTTTTTT
-	TRBJ2-2	TRBV5-1	15	-	CASSLTGPNTGELFF	TGCGCCAGCAGCTTGACAGGGCCAAACACCGGGGAGCTGTTTTTT
-	TRBJ1-2	TRBV6-1	17	TRBD1	CASSEGTGYPERYGYTF	TGTGCCAGCAGTGAAGGGACAGGGTATCCCGAAAGGTATGGCTACACCTTC
-	TRBJ2-1	TRBV4-2	17	TRBD1	CASSQEGSGTGFDEQFF	TGTGCCAGCAGCCAAGAAGGTTCAGGGACAGGGTTCGATGAGCAGTTCTTC
-	TRBJ1-6	TRBV7-8	15	-	CASSLDSRGRSPLHF	TGTGCCAGCAGCTTAGATAGCAGGGGACGTTCACCCCTCCACTTT
once	TRBJ1-2	TRBV18	12	TRBD1	CASSPQGAGYTF	TGTGCCAGCTCACCACAGGGGGCTGGCTACACCTTC
-	TRBJ2-7	TRBV6-6	13	-	CASKPGGSYEQYF	TGTGCCAGCAAGCCCGGGGGCTCCTACGAGCAGTACTTC
-	TRBJ1-4	TRBV6-6	15	-	CASRPEAATNEKLFF	TGTGCCAGCAGGCCCGAGGCGGCAACTAATGAAAAACTGTTTTTT
-	TRBJ2-2	TRBV28	14	-	CASSPIIAAGELFF	TGTGCCAGCAGCCCTATTATAGCCGCCGGGGAGCTGTTTTTT
-	TRBJ2-3	TRBV27	16	TRBD2	CASRTTSGRLTDTQYF	TGTGCCAGCAGGACGACTAGCGGGAGGTTAACAGATACGCAGTATTTT
-	TRBJ2-7	TRBV7-2	15	-	CASSYSTTGTYEQYF	TGTGCCAGCAGCTACTCTACGACAGGTACCTACGAGCAGTACTTC
-	TRBJ2-2	TRBV15	17	-	CATSRDPPGSHTGELFF	TGTGCCACCAGCAGAGATCCTCCAGGGTCCCACACCGGGGAGCTGTTTTTT
-	TRBJ1-1	TRBV5-5	14	-	CASSLWAGSTEAFF	TGTGCCAGCAGCTTGTGGGCGGGGTCCACTGAAGCTTTCTTT
-	TRBJ2-3	TRBV9	16	-	CASSVATAGLTDTQYF	TGTGCCAGCAGCGTAGCTACAGCGGGCCTCACAGATACGCAGTATTTT
-	TRBJ1-1	TRBV5-6	16	-	CASSFAAPSFNTEAFF	TGTGCCAGCAGCTTTGCCGCGCCTTCCTTTAACACTGAAGCTTTCTTT
-	TRBJ2-7	TRBV29-1	12	-	CSVEGRVNEQYF	TGCAGCGTTGAAGGGAGGGTTAACGAGCAGTACTTC
-	TRBJ1-2	TRBV4-2	16	TRBD1	CASNLGTGTSNYGYTF	TGTGCCAGCAACCTCGGGACAGGAACCTCTAACTATGGCTACACCTTC
-	TRBJ2-1	TRBV2	14	-	CASNEGGSYNEQFF	TGTGCCAGCAACGAAGGGGGATCCTACAATGAGCAGTTCTTC
-	TRBJ2-5	TRBV14	15	-	CASSQDSSRAETQYF	TGTGCCAGCAGCCAAGATTCGAGCAGGGCGGAGACCCAGTACTTC
-	TRBJ2-7	TRBV2	14	-	CASSVGREGYEQYF	TGTGCCAGCAGTGTAGGCAGGGAAGGCTACGAGCAGTACTTC
-	TRBJ1-1	TRBV6-5	15	TRBD1	CASSYRQGQGTEAFF	TGTGCCAGCAGTTATCGACAGGGGCAGGGCACTGAAGCTTTCTTT
-	TRBJ2-2	TRBV6-5	14	-	CASSYPTVSGELFF	TGTGCCAGCAGTTACCCTACAGTGAGCGGGGAGCTGTTTTTT
-	TRBJ2-7	TRBV10-1	16	TRBD2	CASSESKASGRREQYF	TGCGCCAGCAGTGAGTCGAAGGCTAGCGGGAGGCGAGAGCAGTACTTC
-	TRBJ1-1	TRBV9	15	-	CASSAAERAHAEAFF	TGTGCCAGCAGCGCGGCGGAGAGGGCCCACGCTGAAGCTTTCTTT
-	TRBJ2-5	TRBV5-1	16	TRBD1	CASSFWTGRFPETQYF	TGCGCCAGCAGCTTCTGGACAGGGCGGTTTCCAGAGACCCAGTACTTC
-	TRBJ2-7	TRBV5-1	14	-	CASSYLSVGYEQYF	TGCGCCAGCAGCTATTTATCGGTTGGCTACGAGCAGTACTTC
-	TRBJ1-1	TRBV19	13	-	CASSDRLKTEAFF	TGTGCCAGTAGCGACAGATTAAAGACTGAAGCTTTCTTT
-	TRBJ1-1	TRBV7-2	17	-	CASSLGSRGGWMAEAFF	TGTGCCAGCAGCTTAGGGAGCAGGGGAGGGTGGATGGCTGAAGCTTTCTTT
-	TRBJ1-1	TRBV30	13	TRBD1	CAWKPGQVTEAFF	TGTGCCTGGAAACCGGGACAGGTGACTGAAGCTTTCTTT
-	TRBJ2-7	TRBV6-6	12	-	CASKGGPWEQYF	TGTGCCAGCAAGGGGGGGCCGTGGGAGCAGTACTTC
few	TRBJ1-2	TRBV2	17	TRBD1	CASSGGRQGAEIGGYTF	TGTGCCAGCAGTGGAGGGAGACAGGGGGCGGAAATTGGCGGCTACACCTTC
-	TRBJ1-5	TRBV6-1	15	TRBD1	CASSELVQGGQPQHF	TGTGCCAGCAGTGAATTGGTCCAGGGGGGTCAGCCCCAGCATTTT
-	TRBJ2-7	TRBV9	13	-	CASSAGQTYEQYF	TGTGCCAGCAGCGCCGGACAGACCTACGAGCAGTACTTC
few	TRBJ2-3	TRBV5-1	16	-	CASSWAPGSGTDTQYF	TGCGCCAGCAGCTGGGCCCCAGGGTCGGGCACAGATACGCAGTATTTT
-	TRBJ2-5	TRBV9	15	TRBD1	CASSVGALLSGQGNF	TGTGCCAGCAGCGTAGGGGCGCTGTTATCGGGACAGGGGAACTTC
-	TRBJ1-1	TRBV29-1	13	-	CSVGVRGLTEAFF	TGCAGCGTTGGGGTCCGGGGGTTGACTGAAGCTTTCTTT
-	TRBJ2-3	TRBV6-5	16	TRBD2	CASSYTQGLGGSTQYF	TGTGCCAGCAGTTACACCCAGGGACTAGGGGGAAGTACGCAGTATTTT
-	TRBJ2-7	TRBV19	14	-	CASTTRGAFYEQYF	TGTGCCAGTACCACCAGGGGGGCCTTCTACGAGCAGTACTTC
-	TRBJ2-2	TRBV9	16	TRBD2	CASSAKRGTNTGELFF	TGTGCCAGCAGCGCCAAGCGGGGGACGAACACCGGGGAGCTGTTTTTT
-	TRBJ2-2	TRBV12-5	20	-	CASALVGLGRASANTGELFF	TGTGCTAGTGCTTTGGTAGGTCTTGGCAGGGCCAGCGCGAACACCGGGGAGCTGTTTTTT
-	TRBJ2-3	TRBV5-1	16	-	CASSLAGMTNTDTQYF	TGCGCCAGCAGCTTGGCTGGGATGACTAACACAGATACGCAGTATTTT
-	TRBJ2-7	TRBV6-6	15	-	CASSSDKTGSYEQYF	TGTGCCAGCAGTTCCGATAAGACCGGGTCATACGAGCAGTACTTC